This T cell receptor beta chain emerged from a study of cytomegalovirus exposure and HLA in healthy donors. Overall study findings and caveats: Productive rates of about 90% or about 30% were seen for most TCR beta V segments in an earlier analysis. Researchers had no immune exposure information except CMV serostatus available.

Primers: 60 Vbeta forward and 13 Jbeta reverse. The assay was immunoSEQ multiplex PCR, and TCRdb's table has in-frame clones only and misses some. This table holds some 130,000 clones, 76% found once. About this clone itself: What it recognizes is unknown.

The sample taken for sequencing was PBMCs. This receptor was identified in a man between 35 and 55 years old in good health and CMV-seronegative.

CDR3 nucleotide sequence: TGTGCCAGCAGCCAACCACAGGGTACCATATATTTT. Translation gives CASSQPQGTIYF. This chain links TRBV5-6 with TRBJ1-3, with D possibly being TRBD1 (6 bases). The V gene lost 4 bases and the J gene lost 10 bases, with 12 bases spanning the gap. This CDR3 contains 12 residues. CDR1 and CDR2 (germline): SGHDT, YYEEEE.